These 20 T cell receptor beta chains originate from one sample sequenced in a study of blood T cell repertoires in COVID-19. Profiled with immunoSEQ multiplex PCR; TCRdb holds only in-frame clones, not every one. The table includes a few hundred thousand clones, 80% to 90% detected once. Sequencing used PBMCs or T cells enriched from blood (not recorded which). The receptors originated from a woman aged 40 to 50 with acute COVID-19.

The chain uses TRBV9 and TRBJ2-7, with D possibly being TRBD2 (5 bases). Trimming removed 0 bases at V and 5 bases at J, with 9 bases between. The CDR3 runs to 13 residues. Germline CDR1 is SGDLS and CDR2 is YYNGEE. This chain's CDR3 is CASSVGAGNEQYF. The CDR3 coding sequence is TGTGCCAGCAGCGTAGGAGCCGGGAACGAGCAGTACTTC.

This clone showed up just once. J is TRBJ2-2 and V is TRBV18, with 7 bases aligning to TRBD2. CDR1 and CDR2 (germline): KGHSH, LQKENI. Trimming took 2 bases from V and 4 from J; bases not matched to a gene: 7. The CDR3 is 16 residues long. As DNA, the CDR3 is TGTGCCAGCTCACCAATGGCGGGAGAGAGCACCGGGGAGCTGTTTTTT. It codes for CASSPMAGESTGELFF.

The V and J genes are TRBV11-3 and TRBJ2-1; TRBD2 matches 7 bases. This CDR3 contains 13 residues. Germline V gene sequence: CDR1 SGHNT, CDR2 YENEEA. The J segment lost 10 bases and the V segment lost 5 bases, leaving 8 bases of the junction unmatched. The CDR3 sequence is CASSLPGLPEQFF. CDR3 in DNA: TGTGCCAGCAGCCTTCCGGGACTACCCGAGCAGTTCTTC.

The CDR3 reads CASSPLASSTDTQYF. The CDR3 DNA follows: TGTGCCAGCAGCCCCCTGGCTAGCAGCACAGATACGCAGTATTTT. The V gene is TRBV16, the J gene TRBJ2-3, with D possibly matching TRBD2 (5 bases). Germline values: CDR1 KGHSY, CDR2 FQNENV. The CDR3 length is 15 residues. V lost 4 bases to trimming and J lost 0 bases, with 11 bases between them.

The table lists this clone with a few counts. The rearrangement links TRBV5-1 to TRBJ2-1; 7 bases line up with TRBD2. Losses at the gene ends were 3 bases for V and 4 bases for J; bases not matched to a gene: 4. Germline values: CDR1 SGHRS, CDR2 YFSETQ. The CDR3 is made up of 14 amino acids. CDR3 sequence reads: CASSSRAGYNEQFF. CDR3 nucleotide sequence: TGCGCCAGCAGCTCACGAGCGGGATACAATGAGCAGTTCTTC.

The V gene is TRBV7-9, the J gene TRBJ2-2; D perhaps matches TRBD1 (5 bases). Looked up from germline, CDR1 is SEHNR and CDR2 is FQNEAQ (reference sequence). The V end was cut by 7 bases, the J end by 9 bases, with 24 bases between. This CDR3 comprises 16 residues. The CDR3 spells CASIWELGATNRELFF. CDR3 bases: TGTGCCAGCATATGGGAATTAGGGGCTACCAACCGGGAGCTGTTTTTT. The full variable domain, with the rest looked up from reference TRBV7-9 and TRBJ2-2, is DTGVSQNPRHKITKRGQNVTFRCDPISEHNRLYWYRQTLGQGPEFLTYFQNEAQLEKSRLLSDRFSAERPKGSFSTLEIQRTEQGDSAMYLCASIWELGATNRELFFGEGSRLTVL.

The chain combines TRBV6-4 with TRBJ2-5; D unclear. Germline V gene lookup returns CDR1 MRHNA and CDR2 SNTAGT. V lost 0 bases and J lost 2, with 13 bases in between. The CDR3 length is 16 residues. This CDR3 reads CASSDSGGKRQETQYF. The CDR3 DNA follows: TGTGCCAGCAGTGACTCTGGCGGAAAAAGACAAGAGACCCAGTACTTC.

This CDR3 reads CASSISAVSSYEQYF. CDR3 sequence (DNA): TGTGCCAGTAGTATTTCGGCGGTGAGCTCCTACGAGCAGTACTTC. The chain employs TRBV19 and TRBJ2-7; D uncertain. Trimming took 3 bases from V and 0 from J, leaving 12 bases between them. The CDR3 covers 15 residues. Germline V gene data show CDR1 as LNHDA and CDR2 as SQIVND (reference sequence).

This sequence joins TRBV18 and TRBJ2-2, with 8 positions matching TRBD2. The V gene end was trimmed by 3 bases and the J gene end by 6 bases; junction bases not matched to a gene: 3. CDR3 size: 14 residues. Germline V gives CDR1 KGHSH, CDR2 LQKENI. The CDR3 DNA reads TGTGCCAGCTCACCCTTGACTAGCGCCGGGGAGCTGTTTTTT. Translated: CASSPLTSAGELFF.

The chain uses TRBV6-6 and TRBJ2-5; TRBD2 matches 13 bases. The CDR3 sequence is 15 residues long. The trim removed 7 bases at V and 3 bases at J, leaving 5 bases unmatched. The germline CDR1 and CDR2 sequences are MNHNY and SVGAGI (reference sequence). CDR3 in DNA: TGTGCCAGCACCGGACTAGCGGGAGTGGAAGAGACCCAGTACTTC. This sequence encodes CASTGLAGVEETQYF.

The chain combines TRBV5-1 with TRBJ2-1, with a tentative D call TRBD2 (5 bases). Trimming removed 6 bases from V and 9 bases from J, with 19 bases in between. The CDR3 covers 14 residues. CDR1 is SGHRS and CDR2 is YFSETQ in the germline V gene. DNA for the CDR3: TGCGCCAGCAAACCGTGGTCAGCGGATGTTGAGCAGTTCTTC. It codes for CASKPWSADVEQFF.

This chain connects TRBV30 to TRBJ2-2; D might be TRBD1 (5 bases). V was clipped by 1 base and J by 3 bases, with 6 bases between them. CDR1 GTSNPN and CDR2 SVGIG come from the germline V gene (reference sequence). The CDR3 is 13 residues long. This CDR3 reads CAWSAGYTGELFF. CDR3 DNA: TGTGCCTGGAGTGCAGGGTACACCGGGGAGCTGTTTTTT.

The chain couples TRBV27 to TRBJ1-4; D not resolved. Trimming shortened V by 6 bases and J by 8 bases, and 19 bases separated the two germline ends. The CDR3 is 15 amino acids. CDR1 is MNHEY and CDR2 is SMNVEV in the germline V gene (reference sequence). CDR3 nucleotides: TGTGCCAGCAGCGCGTTAAGGACGCGGGCGGAAAAACTGTTTTTT. Translating gives CASSALRTRAEKLFF.

The chain carries TRBV7-2 and TRBJ1-2; 9 bases match TRBD1. Trimming cost V 5 bases and J 7 bases; bases outside gene matches: 8. Germline V gene lookup returns CDR1 SGHTA and CDR2 FQGNSA. The CDR3 has 14 residues. The CDR3 sequence: CASSPQGANRGYTF. In DNA form, the CDR3 reads TGTGCCAGCAGCCCACAGGGGGCGAATCGTGGCTACACCTTC.

The CDR3 reads CASSPFSSMGSSYNEQFF. The DNA for the CDR3 is TGTGCCAGCTCACCTTTTTCTAGCATGGGGAGCTCCTACAATGAGCAGTTCTTC. V gene TRBV18 combines with J gene TRBJ2-1, with D maybe TRBD2 (5 bases). V was cut by 3 bases and J by 0 bases, with 18 bases left in between. Germline-derived CDR1 and CDR2 are KGHSH and LQKENI. The CDR3 has 18 amino acids.

This clone has just one count. The chain recombines TRBV4-3 with TRBJ2-1; 7 nucleotides match TRBD2. The V and J ends lost 0 bases and 9 bases, in that order; junction bases with no gene match: 11. The CDR3 loop spans 16 amino acids. The germline V gene encodes CDR1 LGHNA and CDR2 YSLEER. In DNA form, the CDR3 reads TGCGCCAGCAGCCAAGATGCCGCAGCGGGATGGATTGAGCAGTTCTTC. Translating gives CASSQDAAAGWIEQFF.

The V gene is TRBV6-5, the J gene TRBJ2-7; the match to TRBD1 covers 7 bases. The ends lost 5 bases at V and 2 bases at J; junction bases unmatched: 6. Germline V gene sequence: CDR1 MNHEY, CDR2 SVGAGI. The CDR3 contains 14 residues. The CDR3 DNA is TGTGCCAGCAGTCTTCAGACAGGGCCCTACGAGCAGTACTTC. This translates into CASSLQTGPYEQYF.

This sequence joins TRBV19 and TRBJ2-1; TRBD1 matches 9 bases. The CDR3 runs to 15 residues. Germline values: CDR1 LNHDA, CDR2 SQIVND (reference sequence). The ends lost 3 bases at V and 4 bases at J; junction bases unmatched: 4. The CDR3 coding sequence is TGTGCCAGTAGTATTTGGACAGGGGTGTACAATGAGCAGTTCTTC. The encoded protein is CASSIWTGVYNEQFF.

The rearrangement joins TRBV5-6 to TRBJ1-5; D is possibly TRBD1 (6 bases). The CDR3 has 18 amino acids. Per germline, CDR1 SGHDT and CDR2 YYEEEE. Trimming took off 6 bases at V and 2 bases at J, with 24 bases between the two ends. CDR3 sequence: CASKPASPQGSGNQPQHF. The CDR3 DNA sequence: TGTGCCAGCAAACCCGCCAGCCCACAGGGATCCGGCAATCAGCCCCAGCATTTT.

This sequence joins TRBV27 and TRBJ1-5; the match to TRBD1 covers 9 bases. The CDR3 extends over 15 amino acids. Trimming cost V 6 bases and J 2 bases; bases outside gene matches: 5. From germline, CDR1 is MNHEY and CDR2 SMNVEV (reference sequence). As DNA, the CDR3 is TGTGCCAGCAGCCCGGACAGGGGAGGCAATCAGCCCCAGCATTTT. Translation: CASSPDRGGNQPQHF.